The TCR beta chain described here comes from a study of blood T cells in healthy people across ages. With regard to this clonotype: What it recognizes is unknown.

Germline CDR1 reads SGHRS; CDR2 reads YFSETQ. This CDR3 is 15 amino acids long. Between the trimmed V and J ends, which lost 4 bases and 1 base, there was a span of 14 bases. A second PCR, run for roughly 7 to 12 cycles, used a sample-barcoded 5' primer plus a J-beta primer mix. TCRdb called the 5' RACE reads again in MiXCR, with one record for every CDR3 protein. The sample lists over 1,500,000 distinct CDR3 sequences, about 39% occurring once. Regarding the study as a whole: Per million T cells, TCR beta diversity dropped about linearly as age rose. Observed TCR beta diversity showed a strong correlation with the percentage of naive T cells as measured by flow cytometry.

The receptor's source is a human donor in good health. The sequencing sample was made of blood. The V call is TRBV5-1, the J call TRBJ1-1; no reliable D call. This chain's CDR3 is CASSGEGLGNTEAFF. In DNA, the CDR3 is TGCGCCAGCAGCGGCGAGGGATTGGGGAACACTGAAGCTTTCTTT.